These 5 T cell receptor beta chains came from one sample sequenced in a study of blood T cell repertoires in COVID-19. TCRdb's copy holds only in-frame clones and misses some; the assay was immunoSEQ multiplex PCR. The table has some 270,000 clones, approximately 85% seen once; the top ten hold more than 4%. The sequenced sample was PBMCs or T cells enriched from blood (not recorded which). The receptors come from a woman aged 30 to 39 who had recovered from COVID-19.

The V and J genes are TRBV5-6 and TRBJ2-1, with D possibly matching TRBD2 (6 bases). Germline V gene lookup returns CDR1 SGHDT and CDR2 YYEEEE. The V end lost 4 bases, the J end lost 5 bases, and 19 bases lay between the germline ends. The CDR3 has 16 residues. CDR3 residues: CASSLIGSGFDNEQFF. The CDR3, as DNA: TGTGCCAGCAGCCTAATCGGGAGCGGGTTTGACAATGAGCAGTTCTTC.

This chain links TRBV6-6 with TRBJ2-7; 14 nucleotides align to TRBD2. Trimming at V came to 6 bases and at J to 4 bases, leaving 8 bases not matched to a gene. There are 16 residues in the CDR3. In germline, CDR1 is MNHNY, CDR2 SVGAGI (reference sequence). CDR3 residues: CASRPPTSGRAYEQYF. CDR3 coding DNA: TGTGCCAGCAGACCCCCGACTAGCGGGAGGGCATACGAGCAGTACTTC.

On this clone: The same CDR3 arises from other DNA sequences in this sample as well. The rearrangement links TRBV18 to TRBJ1-1; 8 bases are a match to TRBD1. The V segment lost 4 bases and the J segment 1 base; nucleotides outside the gene matches: 2. Germline CDR1 KGHSH, CDR2 LQKENI. This CDR3 comprises 14 residues. This CDR3 reads CASSLGQGNTEAFF. DNA for the CDR3: TGTGCCAGCTCACTCGGACAGGGGAACACTGAAGCTTTCTTT.

The V and J genes are TRBV5-1 and TRBJ2-3; D is perhaps TRBD1 (6 bases). Trimming took 0 bases from V and 1 from J, leaving 12 bases between them. Germline V gives CDR1 SGHRS, CDR2 YFSETQ. This CDR3 comprises 16 residues. DNA of the CDR3: TGCGCCAGCAGCTTGGGGTCGGGACAAGGCACAGATACGCAGTATTTT. This codes for CASSLGSGQGTDTQYF.

CDR3 coding DNA: TGTGCCACTTCAACAGGGGTCACTGAAGCTTTCTTT. Translated: CATSTGVTEAFF. The rearrangement uses TRBV19 and TRBJ1-1; 7 nucleotides align to TRBD1. The trim removed 10 bases at V and 4 bases at J, leaving 6 bases unmatched. The germline V gene encodes CDR1 LNHDA and CDR2 SQIVND (reference sequence). CDR3 size: 12 residues.